These 3 T cell receptor beta chains originate from one sample sequenced in a study of T cells in Graves' hyperthyroidism and ophthalmopathy. Researchers amplified the TCR beta CDR3 regions from RNA transcripts. HTBI primers were employed in a first-round RT-PCR of the TCR CDR3. TCRdb recomputed calls from the multiplex PCR reads with MiXCR, one row per CDR3 protein. The profile covers a few hundred thousand distinct CDR3 sequences, with roughly 50% appearing a single time and around 7.7% taken by the ten largest. Source material: peripheral blood or thyroid tissue (not recorded which). These receptors were collected from a woman under 30 with Graves' hyperthyroidism.

V usage is TRBV25-1 and J usage is TRBJ2-7, with D possibly TRBD2 on 6 matching bases. V was cut by 1 base and J by 5 bases, with 12 bases left in between. The CDR3 contains 14 residues. Germline CDR1 reads MGHDK; CDR2 reads SYGVNS. In DNA form, the CDR3 reads TGTGCCAGCAGTGAATGGCGGGCGGGACACGAGCAGTACTTC. Amino acids: CASSEWRAGHEQYF.

The chain joins TRBV20-1 to TRBJ2-4; either TRBD1 or TRBD2 may fit D (5 bases each). With 3 bases removed from V and 8 bases from J, the gap between germline ends came to 14 bases. Germline loops: CDR1 DFQATT, CDR2 SNEGSKA (reference sequence). The CDR3 is 13 amino acids. The CDR3 protein is CSASFEGRHIQYF. The CDR3 coding sequence is TGCAGTGCTAGTTTTGAGGGGCGACACATTCAGTACTTC.

The V and J genes are TRBV7-2 and TRBJ2-2; possible D gene TRBD1, 6 bases. Deletions cut 5 bases from V and 5 bases from J, with 12 bases between. This CDR3 is built from 14 residues. From germline, CDR1 is SGHTA and CDR2 FQGNSA. In DNA form, the CDR3 reads TGTGCCAGCAGCCAAAACAGGGCGACCGGGGAGCTGTTTTTT. Encoded protein: CASSQNRATGELFF.